This TCR beta chain comes out of a study of sequential checkpoint blockade in melanoma. Sequencing used immunoSEQ multiplex PCR; TCRdb keeps in-frame clones, though not all of them. The sample consists of tens of thousands of clones, more than 70% of them appearing once. Described treatment: randomized to nivolumab then ipilimumab (arm A) or the reverse (arm B). This CDR3 region has 15 residues. Germline V gives CDR1 SGHRS, CDR2 YFSETQ. Trimming cost V 4 bases and J 1 base; bases outside gene matches: 6. The rearrangement links TRBV5-1 to TRBJ2-3; 7 bases map to TRBD1. The sequence was collected from a human donor with melanoma. Sample: CD8+ T cells sorted from blood (inferred from file names), taken from a patient given nivolumab and ipilimumab in sequence. CDR3 coding DNA: TGCGCCAGCAGCCCATACGGACAGGGCACAGATACGCAGTATTTT. Translation: CASSPYGQGTDTQYF.